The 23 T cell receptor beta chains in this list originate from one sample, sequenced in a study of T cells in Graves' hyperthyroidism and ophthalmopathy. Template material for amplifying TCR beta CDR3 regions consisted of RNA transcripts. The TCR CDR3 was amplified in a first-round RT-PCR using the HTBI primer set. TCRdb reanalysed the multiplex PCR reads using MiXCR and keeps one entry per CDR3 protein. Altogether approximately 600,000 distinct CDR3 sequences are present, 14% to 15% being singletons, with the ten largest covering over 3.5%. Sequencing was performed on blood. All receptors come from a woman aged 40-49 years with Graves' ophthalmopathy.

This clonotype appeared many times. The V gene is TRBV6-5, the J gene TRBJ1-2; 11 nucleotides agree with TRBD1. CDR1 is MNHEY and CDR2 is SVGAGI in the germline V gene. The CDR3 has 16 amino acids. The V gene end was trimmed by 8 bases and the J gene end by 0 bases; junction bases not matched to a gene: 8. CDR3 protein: CASLWTGGLANYGYTF. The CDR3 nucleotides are TGTGCCAGCCTCTGGACAGGGGGCTTAGCTAACTATGGCTACACCTTC.

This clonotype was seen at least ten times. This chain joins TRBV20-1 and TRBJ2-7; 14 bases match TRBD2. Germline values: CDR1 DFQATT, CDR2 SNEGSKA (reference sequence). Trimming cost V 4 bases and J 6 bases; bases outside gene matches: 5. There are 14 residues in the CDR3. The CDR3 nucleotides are TGCAGTGCTACAGGGACTAGCGGGAGAAGCGAGCAGTACTTC. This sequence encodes CSATGTSGRSEQYF.

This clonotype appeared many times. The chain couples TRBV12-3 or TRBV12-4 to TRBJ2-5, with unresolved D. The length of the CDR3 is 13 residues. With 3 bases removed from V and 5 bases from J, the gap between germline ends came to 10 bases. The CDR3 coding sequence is TGTGCCAGCAGTTTCACACGGGTGGAGACCCAGTACTTC. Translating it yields CASSFTRVETQYF.

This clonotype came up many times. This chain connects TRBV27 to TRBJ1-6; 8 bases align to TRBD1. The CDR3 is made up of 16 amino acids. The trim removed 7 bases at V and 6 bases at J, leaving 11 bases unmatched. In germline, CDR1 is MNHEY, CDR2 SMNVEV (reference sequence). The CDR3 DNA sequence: TGTGCCAGCACCACCAACCGGGACAGGATTAATTCACCCCTCCACTTT. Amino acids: CASTTNRDRINSPLHF.

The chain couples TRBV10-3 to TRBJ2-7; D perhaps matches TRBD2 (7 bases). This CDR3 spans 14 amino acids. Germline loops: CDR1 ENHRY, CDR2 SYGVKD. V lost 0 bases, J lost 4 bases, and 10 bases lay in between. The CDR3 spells CAISESGGDYEQYF. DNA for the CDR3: TGTGCCATCAGTGAGTCAGGGGGGGATTACGAGCAGTACTTC.

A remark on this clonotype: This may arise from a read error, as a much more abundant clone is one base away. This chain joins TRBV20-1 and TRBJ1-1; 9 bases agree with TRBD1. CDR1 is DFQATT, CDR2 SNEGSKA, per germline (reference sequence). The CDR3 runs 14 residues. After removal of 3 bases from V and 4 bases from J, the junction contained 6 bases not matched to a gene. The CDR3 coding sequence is TGCAGTGCTAGGACTACAGGGGGCTGCACTGAAGCTTTCTTT. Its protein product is CSARTTGGCTEAFF.

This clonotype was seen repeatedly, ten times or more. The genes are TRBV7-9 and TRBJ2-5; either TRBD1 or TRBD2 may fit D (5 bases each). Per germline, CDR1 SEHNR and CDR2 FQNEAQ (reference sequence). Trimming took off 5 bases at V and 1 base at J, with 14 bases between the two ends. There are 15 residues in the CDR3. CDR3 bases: TGTGCCAGCAGCCAGTACGGGGCCACCCAAGAGACCCAGTACTTC. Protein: CASSQYGATQETQYF. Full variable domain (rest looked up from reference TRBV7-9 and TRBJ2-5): DTGVSQNPRHKITKRGQNVTFRCDPISEHNRLYWYRQTLGQGPEFLTYFQNEAQLEKSRLLSDRFSAERPKGSFSTLEIQRTEQGDSAMYLCASSQYGATQETQYFGPGTRLLVL.

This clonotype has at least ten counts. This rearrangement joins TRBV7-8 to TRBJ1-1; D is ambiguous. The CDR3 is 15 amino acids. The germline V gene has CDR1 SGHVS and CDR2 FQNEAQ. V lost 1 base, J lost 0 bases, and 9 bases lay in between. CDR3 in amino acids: CASSLVVGLNTEAFF. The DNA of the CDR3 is TGTGCCAGCAGCTTAGTGGTGGGTTTGAACACTGAAGCTTTCTTT.

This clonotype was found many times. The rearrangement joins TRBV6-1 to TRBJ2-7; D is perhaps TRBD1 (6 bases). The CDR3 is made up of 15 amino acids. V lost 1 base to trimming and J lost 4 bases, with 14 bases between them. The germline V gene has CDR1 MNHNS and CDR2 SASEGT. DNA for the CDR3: TGTGCCAGCAGTGAAGAGGGCAGGGGCCCATACGAGCAGTACTTC. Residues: CASSEEGRGPYEQYF.

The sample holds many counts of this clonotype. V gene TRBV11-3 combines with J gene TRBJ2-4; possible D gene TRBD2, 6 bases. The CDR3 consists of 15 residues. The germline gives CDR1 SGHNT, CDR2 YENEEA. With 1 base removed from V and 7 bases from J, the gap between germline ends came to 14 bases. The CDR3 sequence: CASSLGVAVENIQYF. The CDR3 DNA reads TGTGCCAGCAGCTTAGGGGTAGCGGTGGAGAACATTCAGTACTTC.

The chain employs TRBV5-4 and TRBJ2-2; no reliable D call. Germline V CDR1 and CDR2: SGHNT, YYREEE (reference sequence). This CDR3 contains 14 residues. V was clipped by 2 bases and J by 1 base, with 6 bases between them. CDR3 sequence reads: CASSFQLNTGELFF. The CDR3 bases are TGTGCCAGCAGCTTTCAATTGAACACCGGGGAGCTGTTTTTT. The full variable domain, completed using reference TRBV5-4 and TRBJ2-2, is ETGVTQSPTHLIKTRGQQVTLRCSSQSGHNTVSWYQQALGQGPQFIFQYYREEENGRGNFPPRFSGLQFPNYSSELNVNALELDDSALYLCASSFQLNTGELFFGEGSRLTVL.

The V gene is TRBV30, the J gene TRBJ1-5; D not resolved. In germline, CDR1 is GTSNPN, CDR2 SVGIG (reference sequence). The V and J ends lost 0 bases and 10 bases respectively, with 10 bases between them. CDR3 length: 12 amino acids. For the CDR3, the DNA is TGTGCCTGGAGTGTAGCCCGGGGTCCCCAGCATTTT. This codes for CAWSVARGPQHF.

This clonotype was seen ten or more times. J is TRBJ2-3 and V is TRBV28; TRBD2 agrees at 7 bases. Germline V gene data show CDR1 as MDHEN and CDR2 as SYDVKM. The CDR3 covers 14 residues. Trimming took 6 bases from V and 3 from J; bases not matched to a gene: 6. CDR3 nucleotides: TGTGCCAGCAGCTCCCTCGGGAGGACAGATACGCAGTATTTT. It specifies CASSSLGRTDTQYF.

In DNA, the CDR3 is TGCAGTGCTAGAGAGGGACCGACGCCAGAGACCCAGTACTTC. As protein: CSAREGPTPETQYF. The V gene is TRBV20-1, the J gene TRBJ2-5; D possibly matches TRBD1 or TRBD2 (5 bases each). The CDR3 has 14 residues. V was trimmed by 0 bases and J by 4 bases, leaving 12 bases between them. Germline V gene lookup returns CDR1 DFQATT and CDR2 SNEGSKA (reference sequence).

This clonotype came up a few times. The DNA of the CDR3 is TGTGCCAGCAGTTTAAATAGAGCCGCCTATGGCTACACCTTC. Its translation is CASSLNRAAYGYTF. The V gene is TRBV27, the J gene TRBJ1-2; D is uncertain. This CDR3 is built from 14 residues. V lost 2 bases to trimming and J lost 4 bases, with 11 bases between them. Germline lookup yields CDR1 MNHEY and CDR2 SMNVEV (reference sequence).

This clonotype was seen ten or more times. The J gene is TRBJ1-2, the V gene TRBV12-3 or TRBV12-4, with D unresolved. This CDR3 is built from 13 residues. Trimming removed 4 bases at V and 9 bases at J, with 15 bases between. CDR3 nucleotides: TGTGCCAGCAGTTACGAAAAGGGAGCCAGCTACACCTTC. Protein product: CASSYEKGASYTF.

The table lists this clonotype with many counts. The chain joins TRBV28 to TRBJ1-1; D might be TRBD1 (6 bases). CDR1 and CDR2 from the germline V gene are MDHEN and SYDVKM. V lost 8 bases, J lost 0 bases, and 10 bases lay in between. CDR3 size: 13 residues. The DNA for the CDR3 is TGTGCCAGCGGGCGGGACATGAACACTGAAGCTTTCTTT. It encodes CASGRDMNTEAFF.

The CDR3 reads CASSPLAQGSEQYF. DNA for the CDR3: TGTGCCAGCTCACCACTTGCACAGGGGAGCGAGCAGTACTTC. This rearrangement joins TRBV18 to TRBJ2-7; the match to TRBD1 covers 7 bases. J gave up 6 bases and V 1 base, and 6 bases lay outside the gene matches. The CDR3 has 14 residues. The V gene's germline CDR1 is KGHSH and CDR2 LQKENI.

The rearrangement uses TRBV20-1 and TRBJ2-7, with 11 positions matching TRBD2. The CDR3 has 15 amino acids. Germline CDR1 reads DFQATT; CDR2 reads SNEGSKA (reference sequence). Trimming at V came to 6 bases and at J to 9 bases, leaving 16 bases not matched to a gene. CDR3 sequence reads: CSALSGRAGSSGQYF. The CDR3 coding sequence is TGCAGTGCCCTTAGCGGGAGGGCCGGGAGTTCGGGGCAGTACTTC.

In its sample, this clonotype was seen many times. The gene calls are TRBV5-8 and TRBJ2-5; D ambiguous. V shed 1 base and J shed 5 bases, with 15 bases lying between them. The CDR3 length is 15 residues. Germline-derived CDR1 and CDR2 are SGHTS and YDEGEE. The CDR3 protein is CASSLFTEVRETQYF. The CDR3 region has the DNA TGTGCCAGCAGCTTGTTTACAGAAGTCCGGGAGACCCAGTACTTC.

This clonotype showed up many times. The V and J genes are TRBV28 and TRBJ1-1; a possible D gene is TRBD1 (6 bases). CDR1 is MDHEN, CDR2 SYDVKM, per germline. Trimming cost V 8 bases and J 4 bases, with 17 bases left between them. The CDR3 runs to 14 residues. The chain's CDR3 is CASQNRAGGTEAFF. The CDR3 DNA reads TGTGCCAGCCAGAACAGGGCCGGGGGCACTGAAGCTTTCTTT. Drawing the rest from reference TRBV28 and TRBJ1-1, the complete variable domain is DVKVTQSSRYLVKRTGEKVFLECVQDMDHENMFWYRQDPGLGLRLIYFSYDVKMKEKGDIPEGYSVSREKKERFSLILESASTNQTSMYLCASQNRAGGTEAFFGQGTRLTVV.

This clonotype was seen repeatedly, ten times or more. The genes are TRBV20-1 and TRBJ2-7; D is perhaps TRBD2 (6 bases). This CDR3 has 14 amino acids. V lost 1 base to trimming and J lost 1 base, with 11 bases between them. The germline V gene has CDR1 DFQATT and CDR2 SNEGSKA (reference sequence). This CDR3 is CSARGVRGSYEQYF. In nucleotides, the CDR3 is TGCAGTGCTAGAGGGGTCCGGGGGTCCTACGAGCAGTACTTC.

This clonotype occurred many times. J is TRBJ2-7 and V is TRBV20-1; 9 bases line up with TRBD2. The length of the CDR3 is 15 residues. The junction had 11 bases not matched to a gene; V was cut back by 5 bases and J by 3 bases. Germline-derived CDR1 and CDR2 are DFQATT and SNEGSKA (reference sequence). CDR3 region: CSAASGTSNLYEQYF. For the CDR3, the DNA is TGCAGTGCTGCATCCGGGACTAGCAACCTCTACGAGCAGTACTTC.